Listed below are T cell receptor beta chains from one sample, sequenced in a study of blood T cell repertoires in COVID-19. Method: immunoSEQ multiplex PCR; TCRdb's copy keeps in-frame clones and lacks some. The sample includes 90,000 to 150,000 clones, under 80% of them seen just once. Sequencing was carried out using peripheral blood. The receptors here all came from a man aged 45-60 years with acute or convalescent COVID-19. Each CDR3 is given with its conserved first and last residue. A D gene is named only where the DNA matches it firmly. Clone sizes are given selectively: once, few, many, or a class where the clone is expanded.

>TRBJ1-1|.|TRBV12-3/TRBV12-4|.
CASSPAGGTEAFF
TGTGCCAGCAGCCCCGCGGGGGGCACTGAAGCTTTCTTT
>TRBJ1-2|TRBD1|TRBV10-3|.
CAIAYGGQGNYGYTF
TGTGCGATCGCGTACGGGGGACAGGGGAACTATGGCTACACCTTC
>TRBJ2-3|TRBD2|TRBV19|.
CASRPGLASTDTQYF
TGTGCCAGCCGACCGGGACTAGCCTCCACAGATACGCAGTATTTT
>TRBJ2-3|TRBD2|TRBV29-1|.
CSVPRGVTDTQYF
TGCAGCGTTCCGCGGGGGGTAACAGATACGCAGTATTTT
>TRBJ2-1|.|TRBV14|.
CASSPRVSYNEQFF
TGTGCCAGCAGCCCCAGGGTCTCCTACAATGAGCAGTTCTTC
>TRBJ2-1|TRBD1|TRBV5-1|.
CASSSSGQDYNEQFF
TGCGCCAGCAGCTCCTCGGGACAGGACTACAATGAGCAGTTCTTC
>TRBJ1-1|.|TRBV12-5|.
CASGSLPGMNTEAFF
TGTGCTAGTGGTTCCCTCCCAGGGATGAACACTGAAGCTTTCTTT
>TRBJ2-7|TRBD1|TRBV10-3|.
CAISDRDRGSYEQYF
TGTGCCATCAGTGATCGGGACAGGGGGTCTTACGAGCAGTACTTC
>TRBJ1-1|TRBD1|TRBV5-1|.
CASSLRQGAGTEAFF
TGCGCCAGCAGCCTCCGACAGGGGGCGGGGACTGAAGCTTTCTTT
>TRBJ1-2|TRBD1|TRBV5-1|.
CASSSWDSYGYTF
TGCGCCAGCAGCTCCTGGGACAGCTATGGCTACACCTTC
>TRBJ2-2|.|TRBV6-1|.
CASSELASGELFF
TGTGCCAGCAGTGAATTGGCCTCCGGGGAGCTGTTTTTT
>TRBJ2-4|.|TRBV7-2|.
CASSLVVSRDTKNIQYF
TGTGCCAGCAGCTTAGTTGTGAGCCGGGACACCAAAAACATTCAGTACTTC
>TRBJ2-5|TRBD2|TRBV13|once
CASSLRSGVGETQYF
TGTGCCAGCAGCTTAAGGAGCGGGGTAGGGGAGACCCAGTACTTC
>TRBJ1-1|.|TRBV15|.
CATSRPQAGNTEAFF
TGTGCCACCAGCAGACCCCAGGCAGGGAACACTGAAGCTTTCTTT
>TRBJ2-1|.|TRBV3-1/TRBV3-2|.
CASSPRGFAEQFF
TGTGCCAGCAGCCCTAGGGGGTTTGCTGAGCAGTTCTTC
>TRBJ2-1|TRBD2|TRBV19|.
CASSRVAGGDNEQFF
TGTGCCAGTAGTCGCGTAGCGGGAGGGGACAATGAGCAGTTCTTC
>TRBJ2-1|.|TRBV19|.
CASSIGEDEQFF
TGTGCCAGTAGTATAGGGGAGGATGAGCAGTTCTTC
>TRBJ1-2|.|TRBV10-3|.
CAISGGQRNNYGYTF
TGTGCCATCAGTGGAGGACAGAGAAATAACTATGGCTACACCTTC
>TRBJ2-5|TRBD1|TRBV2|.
CASRGTEQETQYF
TGTGCCAGCAGGGGGACAGAACAAGAGACCCAGTACTTC
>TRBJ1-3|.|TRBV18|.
CASSPPPGNTIYF
TGTGCCAGCTCACCACCCCCGGGAAACACCATATATTTT
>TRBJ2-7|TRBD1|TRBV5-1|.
CASSPGTGGPYEQYF
TGCGCCAGCAGCCCGGGGACAGGGGGCCCCTACGAGCAGTACTTC
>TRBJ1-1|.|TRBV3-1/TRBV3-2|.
CASSQDPATEAFF
TGTGCCAGCAGCCAAGATCCAGCGACTGAAGCTTTCTTT
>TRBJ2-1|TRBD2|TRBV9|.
CASSVGLLAENNEQFF
TGTGCCAGCAGCGTAGGTCTACTAGCGGAGAACAATGAGCAGTTCTTC
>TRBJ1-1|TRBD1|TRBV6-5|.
CASSYSPSTGDRAFF
TGTGCCAGCAGTTACTCACCTTCGACAGGGGATCGAGCTTTCTTT
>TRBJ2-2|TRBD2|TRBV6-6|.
CASIRPLTSANTGELFF
TGTGCCAGCATTCGACCCCTCACTAGCGCGAACACCGGGGAGCTGTTTTTT
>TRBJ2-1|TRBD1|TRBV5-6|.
CASSITGTGIIHEQFF
TGTGCCAGCAGCATCACCGGGACAGGGATAATCCATGAGCAGTTCTTC
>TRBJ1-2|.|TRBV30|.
CAWSPRGSFGYTF
TGTGCCTGGAGTCCACGGGGGTCCTTCGGCTACACCTTC
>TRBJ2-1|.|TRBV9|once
CASSAGVEQFF
TGTGCCAGCAGCGCAGGGGTAGAGCAGTTCTTC
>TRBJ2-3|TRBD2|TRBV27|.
CASSSNHRGLAGITDTQYF
TGTGCCAGCAGTTCCAACCACAGGGGACTAGCGGGAATAACAGATACGCAGTATTTT
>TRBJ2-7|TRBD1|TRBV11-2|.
CASRNNRGRGYEQYF
TGTGCCAGCAGGAATAACAGGGGGCGCGGGTACGAGCAGTACTTC
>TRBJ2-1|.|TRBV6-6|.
CASSPRGTLYNEQFF
TGTGCCAGCAGTCCCCGGGGGACCCTCTACAATGAGCAGTTCTTC
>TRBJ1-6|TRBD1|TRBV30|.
CAWSGGQDNSPLHF
TGTGCCTGGAGTGGGGGACAGGATAATTCACCCCTCCACTTT
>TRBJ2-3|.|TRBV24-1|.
CATSDPRTPGADTQYF
TGTGCCACCAGTGACCCCCGGACTCCCGGCGCAGATACGCAGTATTTT
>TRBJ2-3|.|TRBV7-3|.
CASSFGVSTDTQYF
TGTGCCAGCAGCTTCGGTGTTAGCACAGATACGCAGTATTTT
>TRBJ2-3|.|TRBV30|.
CAWTGRFTDTQYF
TGTGCCTGGACGGGGAGATTCACAGATACGCAGTATTTT
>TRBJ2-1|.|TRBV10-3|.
CAIRVAPYNEQFF
TGTGCCATCAGAGTAGCGCCCTACAATGAGCAGTTCTTC
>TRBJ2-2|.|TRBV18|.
CASSPSVVATGELFF
TGTGCCAGCTCACCTTCGGTTGTCGCCACCGGGGAGCTGTTTTTT
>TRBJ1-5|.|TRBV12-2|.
CASRERDRESNQPQHF
TGTGCAAGTCGGGAAAGGGACAGGGAGTCCAATCAGCCCCAGCATTTT
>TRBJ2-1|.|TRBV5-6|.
CASSLGSGYDNEQFF
TGTGCCAGCAGCTTGGGGTCAGGGTATGACAATGAGCAGTTCTTC
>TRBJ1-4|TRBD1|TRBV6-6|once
CASSYPDRGNEKLFF
TGTGCCAGCAGTTACCCCGACAGGGGTAATGAAAAACTGTTTTTT
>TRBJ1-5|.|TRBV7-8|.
CASSRDINNQPQHF
TGTGCCAGCAGCCGGGACATTAATAATCAGCCCCAGCATTTT
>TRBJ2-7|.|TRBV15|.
CATSSDIGGSYEQYF
TGTGCCACCAGCAGCGACATTGGTGGATCCTACGAGCAGTACTTC
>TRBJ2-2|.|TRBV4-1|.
CASSQDGWAPTGELFF
TGCGCCAGCAGCCAAGACGGATGGGCCCCGACCGGGGAGCTGTTTTTT
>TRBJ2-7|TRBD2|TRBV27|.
CASSTAGISYEQYF
TGTGCCAGCAGCACAGCGGGAATTTCCTACGAGCAGTACTTC
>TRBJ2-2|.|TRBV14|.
CASSRQVSGELFF
TGTGCCAGCAGCCGACAGGTGTCCGGGGAGCTGTTTTTT
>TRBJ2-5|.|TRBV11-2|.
CASSLNRVTKETQYF
TGTGCCAGCAGCCTCAACCGGGTGACTAAAGAGACCCAGTACTTC
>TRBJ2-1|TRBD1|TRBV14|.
CASSLNRDSIPYNEQFF
TGTGCCAGCAGCCTTAACCGGGACAGTATTCCCTACAATGAGCAGTTCTTC
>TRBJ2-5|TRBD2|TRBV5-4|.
CASSLSGAGETQYF
TGTGCCAGCAGCCTCAGCGGGGCCGGAGAGACCCAGTACTTC
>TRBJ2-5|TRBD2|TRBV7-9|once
CASSFTGGQETQYF
TGTGCCAGCAGCTTCACGGGGGGACAAGAGACCCAGTACTTC
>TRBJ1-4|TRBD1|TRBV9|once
CASSAGQANEKLFF
TGTGCCAGCAGCGCTGGACAGGCGAATGAAAAACTGTTTTTT
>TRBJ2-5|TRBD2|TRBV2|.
CACSVGRGSGRARGETQYF
TGTGCCTGCAGTGTGGGGCGCGGAAGCGGGAGGGCCCGGGGGGAGACCCAGTACTTC
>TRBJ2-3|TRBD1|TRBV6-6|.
CASSSNRDRADTQYF
TGTGCCAGCAGCTCAAACCGGGACAGGGCTGATACGCAGTATTTT
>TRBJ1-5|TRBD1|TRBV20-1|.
CSASIPGGYQPQHF
TGCAGTGCTAGTATCCCAGGGGGGTACCAGCCCCAGCATTTT
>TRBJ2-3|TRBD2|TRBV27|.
CASISGSTDTQYF
TGTGCCAGCATTAGCGGGAGCACAGATACGCAGTATTTT
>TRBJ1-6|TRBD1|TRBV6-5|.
CASSTPVQGSPLHF
TGTGCCAGCAGCACACCCGTACAGGGGTCACCCCTCCACTTT